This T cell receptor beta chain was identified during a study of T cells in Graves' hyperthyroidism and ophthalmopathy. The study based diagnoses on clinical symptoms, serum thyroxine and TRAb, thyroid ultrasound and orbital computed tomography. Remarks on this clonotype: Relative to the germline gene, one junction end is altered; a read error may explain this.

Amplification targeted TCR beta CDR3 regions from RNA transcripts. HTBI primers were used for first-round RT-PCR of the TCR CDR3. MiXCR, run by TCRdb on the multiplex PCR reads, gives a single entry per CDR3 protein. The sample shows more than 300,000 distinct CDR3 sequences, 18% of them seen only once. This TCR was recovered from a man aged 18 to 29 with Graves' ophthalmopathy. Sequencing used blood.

The CDR3 sequence is CASSVTGVSYNEQFF. Here the CDR3 DNA reads TGTGCCAGCAGCGTTACGGGGGTCTCCTACAATGAGCAGTTCTTC. The chain is built from TRBV5-1 and TRBJ2-1, with a possible D match to TRBD2 (6 bases). The CDR3 runs to 15 residues. The germline CDR1 and CDR2 sequences are SGHRS and YFSETQ.